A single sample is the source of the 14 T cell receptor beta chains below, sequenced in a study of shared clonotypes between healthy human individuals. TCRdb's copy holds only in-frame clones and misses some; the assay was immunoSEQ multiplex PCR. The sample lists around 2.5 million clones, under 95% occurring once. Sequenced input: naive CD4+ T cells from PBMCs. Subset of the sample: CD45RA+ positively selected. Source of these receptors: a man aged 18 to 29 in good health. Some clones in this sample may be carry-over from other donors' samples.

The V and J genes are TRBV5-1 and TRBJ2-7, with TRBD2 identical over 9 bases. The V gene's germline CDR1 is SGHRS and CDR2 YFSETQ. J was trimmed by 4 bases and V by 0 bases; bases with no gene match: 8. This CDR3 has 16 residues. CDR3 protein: CASSLDSAGGPYEQYF. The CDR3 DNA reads TGCGCCAGCAGCTTGGACAGCGCGGGAGGGCCTTACGAGCAGTACTTC.

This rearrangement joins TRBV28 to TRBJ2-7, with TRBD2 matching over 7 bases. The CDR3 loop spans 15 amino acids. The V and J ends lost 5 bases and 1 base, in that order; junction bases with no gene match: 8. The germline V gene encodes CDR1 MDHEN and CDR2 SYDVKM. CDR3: CASSAGSAGSYEQYF. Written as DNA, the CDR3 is TGTGCCAGCAGTGCAGGATCAGCGGGATCCTACGAGCAGTACTTC.

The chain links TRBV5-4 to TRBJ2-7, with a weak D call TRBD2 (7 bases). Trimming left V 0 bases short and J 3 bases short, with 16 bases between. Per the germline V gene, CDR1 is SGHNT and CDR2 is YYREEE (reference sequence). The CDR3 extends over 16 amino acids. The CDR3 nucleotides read TGTGCCAGCAGCTTGGGGGGGGGCGGAGCTCTCTACGAGCAGTACTTC. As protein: CASSLGGGGALYEQYF.

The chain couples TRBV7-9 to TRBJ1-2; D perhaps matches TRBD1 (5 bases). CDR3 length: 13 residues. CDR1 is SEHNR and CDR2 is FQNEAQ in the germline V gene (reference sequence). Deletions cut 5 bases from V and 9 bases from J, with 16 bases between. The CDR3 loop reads CASSPRWGESYTF. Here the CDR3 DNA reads TGTGCCAGCAGCCCCCGATGGGGGGAAAGCTACACCTTC.

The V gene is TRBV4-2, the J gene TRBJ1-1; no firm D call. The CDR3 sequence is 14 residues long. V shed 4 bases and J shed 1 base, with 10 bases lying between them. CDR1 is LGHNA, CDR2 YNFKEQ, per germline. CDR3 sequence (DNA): TGTGCCAGCAGCCTATCGGACGGGAACACTGAAGCTTTCTTT. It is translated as CASSLSDGNTEAFF.

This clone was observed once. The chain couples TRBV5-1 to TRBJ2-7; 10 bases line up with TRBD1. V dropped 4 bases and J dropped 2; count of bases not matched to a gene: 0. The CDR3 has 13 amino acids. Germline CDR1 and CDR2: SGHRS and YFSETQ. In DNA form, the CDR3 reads TGCGCCAGCAGCGGGACAGGGGCCTACGAGCAGTACTTC. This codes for CASSGTGAYEQYF.

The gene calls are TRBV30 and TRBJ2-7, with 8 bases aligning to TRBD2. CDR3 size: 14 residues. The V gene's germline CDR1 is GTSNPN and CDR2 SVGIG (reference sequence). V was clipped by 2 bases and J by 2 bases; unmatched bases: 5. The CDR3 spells CAWSISGGAYEQYF. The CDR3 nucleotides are TGTGCCTGGAGTATATCGGGGGGGGCCTACGAGCAGTACTTC.

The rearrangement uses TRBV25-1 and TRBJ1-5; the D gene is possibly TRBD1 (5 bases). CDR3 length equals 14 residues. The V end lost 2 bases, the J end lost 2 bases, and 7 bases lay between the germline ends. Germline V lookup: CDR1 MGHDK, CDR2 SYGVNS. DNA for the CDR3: TGTGCCAGCAGTGAAAGGGACGGCAATCAGCCCCAGCATTTT. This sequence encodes CASSERDGNQPQHF.

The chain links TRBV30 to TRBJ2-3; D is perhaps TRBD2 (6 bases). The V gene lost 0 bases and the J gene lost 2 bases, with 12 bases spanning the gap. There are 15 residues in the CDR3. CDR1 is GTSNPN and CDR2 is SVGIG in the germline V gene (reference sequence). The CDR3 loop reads CAWSVGGQLTDTQYF. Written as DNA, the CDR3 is TGTGCCTGGAGTGTAGGAGGGCAGCTCACAGATACGCAGTATTTT.

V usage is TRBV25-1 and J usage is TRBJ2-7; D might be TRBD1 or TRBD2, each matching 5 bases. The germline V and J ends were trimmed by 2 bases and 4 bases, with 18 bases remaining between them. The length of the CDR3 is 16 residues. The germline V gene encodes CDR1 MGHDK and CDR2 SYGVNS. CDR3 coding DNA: TGTGCCAGCAGTGAACTGGGGACGGGGAAACCTTACGAGCAGTACTTC. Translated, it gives CASSELGTGKPYEQYF.

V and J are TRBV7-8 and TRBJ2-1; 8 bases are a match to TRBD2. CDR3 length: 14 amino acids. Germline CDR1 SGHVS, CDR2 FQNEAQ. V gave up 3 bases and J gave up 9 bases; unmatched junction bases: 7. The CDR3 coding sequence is TGTGCCAGCAGCTTCCCCGGGACTAGAGGTGAGCAGTTCTTC. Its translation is CASSFPGTRGEQFF. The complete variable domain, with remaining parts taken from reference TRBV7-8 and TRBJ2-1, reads GAGVSQSPRYKVAKRGQDVALRCDPISGHVSLFWYQQALGQGPEFLTYFQNEAQLDKSGLPSDRFFAERPEGSVSTLKIQRTQQEDSAVYLCASSFPGTRGEQFFGPGTRLTVL.

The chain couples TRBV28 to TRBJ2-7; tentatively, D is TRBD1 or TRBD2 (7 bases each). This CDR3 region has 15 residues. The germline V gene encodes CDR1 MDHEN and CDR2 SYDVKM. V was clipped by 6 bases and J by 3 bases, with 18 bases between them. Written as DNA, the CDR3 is TGTGCCAGCAGCCCAGGGGGGGGATTTTTCTACGAGCAGTACTTC. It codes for CASSPGGGFFYEQYF.

Written as DNA, the CDR3 is TGTGCCAGCAGCCCCGGGACAGGGACTTACAATGAGCAGTTCTTC. Protein sequence: CASSPGTGTYNEQFF. V is TRBV11-2 and J is TRBJ2-1, with 9 bases that match TRBD1. From germline, CDR1 is SGHAT and CDR2 FQNNGV. V was pared by 5 bases and J by 4 bases, with 6 bases of the junction left unmatched. The CDR3 extends over 15 amino acids.

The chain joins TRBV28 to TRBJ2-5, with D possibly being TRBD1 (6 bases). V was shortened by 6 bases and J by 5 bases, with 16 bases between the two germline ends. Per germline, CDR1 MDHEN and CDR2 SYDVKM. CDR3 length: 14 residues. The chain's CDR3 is CASRSPNQGETQYF. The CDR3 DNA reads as TGTGCCAGCAGGTCCCCCAATCAGGGGGAGACCCAGTACTTC. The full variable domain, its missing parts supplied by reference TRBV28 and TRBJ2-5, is DVKVTQSSRYLVKRTGEKVFLECVQDMDHENMFWYRQDPGLGLRLIYFSYDVKMKEKGDIPEGYSVSREKKERFSLILESASTNQTSMYLCASRSPNQGETQYFGPGTRLLVL.